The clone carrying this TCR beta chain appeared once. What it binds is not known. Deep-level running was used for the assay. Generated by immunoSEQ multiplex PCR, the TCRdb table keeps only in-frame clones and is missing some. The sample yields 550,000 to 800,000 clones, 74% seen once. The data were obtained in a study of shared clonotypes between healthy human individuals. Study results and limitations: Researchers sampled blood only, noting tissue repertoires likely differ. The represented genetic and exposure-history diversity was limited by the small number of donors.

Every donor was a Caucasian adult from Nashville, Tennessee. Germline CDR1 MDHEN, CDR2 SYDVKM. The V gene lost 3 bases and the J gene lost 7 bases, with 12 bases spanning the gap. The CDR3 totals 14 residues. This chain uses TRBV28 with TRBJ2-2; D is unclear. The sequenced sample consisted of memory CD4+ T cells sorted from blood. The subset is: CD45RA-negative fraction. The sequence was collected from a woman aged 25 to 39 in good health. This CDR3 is CASSFQRTGGELFF. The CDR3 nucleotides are TGTGCCAGCAGTTTCCAGAGGACCGGCGGGGAGCTGTTTTTT.